The entry below describes one TCR beta chain. Which antigen it targets is not known. No qualities accompany the bases; no much larger clone lies one base away. The data were obtained in a study of PD-1 blockade in mismatch repair-deficient tumors (dated 2017 in TCRdb). Study-level background: Between late 2013 and late 2016, approximately 90 consecutive patients with some twelve mismatch repair-deficient cancer types, all previously treated and progressing, were enrolled in the trial. Tumor-associated T cell clones in the peripheral blood of patients responding to PD-1 blockade were tracked using deep sequencing of TCR CDR3 regions.

General conclusions and limits of the study: Clones residing in the tumor, which were often undetectable in blood before treatment, expanded quickly after pembrolizumab and then contracted, generally before radiologic responses.

Receptor libraries were prepared by the immunoSEQ multiplex PCR assay. TCRdb holds this immuneACCESS table with in-frame rearrangements only. Some clones are missing; in checked studies, unresolved V genes explain under half, and the rest has no known cause. Within this sample are 100,000 to 150,000 clones, with 85% to 90% of them counted one time only. In total, the top ten clones hold about 13% of the sample. Mismatch repair deficiency was established in every enrolled patient by polymerase chain reaction or immunohistochemistry. TCR sequencing was carried out for three patients who responded to pembrolizumab therapy. Pembrolizumab PD-1 blockade was prospectively tested in advanced mismatch repair-deficient cancers, regardless of tissue of origin, in the phase II trial. Peripheral blood T cell samples were collected serially, before PD-1 blockade began and at several time points afterward. Blood sampling times were reported as weeks after the first pembrolizumab dose.

Inclusive of the bounding cysteine and phenylalanine, the CDR3 is 16 residues long. The entry retains the CDR3 DNA only, 48 bases that are in frame from base 1. At the junction V is shortened by 6 bases and J by 1 base, with 15 bases in between. CDR1 MNHEY and CDR2 SMNVEV were looked up in the germline V gene (reference sequence). The origin of this receptor is an adult with mismatch repair-deficient cancer. The specimen was peripheral blood, collected 44 weeks after starting pembrolizumab. The chain is assembled from TRBV27 and TRBJ2-2; the D gene is not confidently resolved. The DNA sequence is given as TGTGCCAGCAGCAGTTTGTTGGGCCAGAACACCGGGGAGCTGTTTTTT. Its product reads: CASSSLLGQNTGELFF.